This TCR beta chain was obtained from a study of blood T cells in healthy people across ages (dated by TCRdb to between 2014 and 2017). For the study in its entirety: Template switching captured roughly one uniquely barcoded TCR beta cDNA molecule per two T cells in model experiments. Two additional independent replicas of 1 million unique cDNA reads from the same blood draw were analyzed for two donors (one aged 18 to 29 and one aged 80 or older). The donors were divided into four age groups: young (average around 17 years), middle-aged (roughly 40), aged (about 60) and long-lived (roughly 82). The study measured age-related changes in TCR beta repertoire diversity using deep sequencing normalized with unique cDNA molecular identifiers. To avoid experimental bias, donors of different ages were randomly spread across the sequencing lanes. Overall results and qualifications from the work: Because the CMV infection status of the donors was unknown, age-related changes in expanded clonotypes may potentially have been confounded. Because profiling used bulk unsorted PBMCs, naive and antigen-experienced compartments could not be compared conclusively. Compared with the aged group, more naive CD4+ T cells, fewer expanded clones and increased TCR diversity were shown by the long-lived group, suggesting age selection. Total diversity estimates from one million sequenced T cells were considered lower bounds and underestimates. Observed TCR beta diversity correlated strongly with the percentage of naive T cells measured by flow cytometry. Observed TCR beta diversity per million T cells fell roughly linearly with age, and a significant reduction was already apparent by age around 40.

The donors were 40 or so Caucasian individuals from Russia, aged 6 to 90 years, who were systemically healthy. Each donor gave about 9.7 milliliters of peripheral blood, drawn into EDTA-treated Vacutainer tubes. Ficoll-Paque density-gradient centrifugation was used to isolate PBMCs, with at least 7 million obtained per sample. Total RNA, at least 6 micrograms per sample, was extracted from PBMCs with Trizol reagent. The percentages of naive CD45RAhigh/CD27high T cells were determined by flow cytometry on a PBMC aliquot from every donor. Libraries were built with 5' RACE. A second roughly 6 to 11 cycle PCR used a sample-barcoded 5' primer and a J-beta primer mix. A unique molecular identifier was introduced onto each TCR beta cDNA molecule by a template-switch 5' adaptor carrying 12 random nucleotides. At least 2.5 million CDR3-containing paired-end reads were obtained from each sample. The Mint cDNA synthesis kit, primed by a TRBC-specific oligonucleotide, was used to synthesize first-strand cDNA from all RNA. After uracil-DNA glycosylase treatment, a first 18-cycle PCR used universal primers M1SS and BC2_uni_R on all cDNA. The source study handled its data this way. For normalization, 1 million high-quality reads were randomly selected from each sample, with every read carrying a distinct molecular identifier. Instead of being binned into consensus sequences, reads with shared molecular identifiers were discarded. MiTCR, with a Q25 quality threshold and the strictest error-elimination algorithm, was used for CDR3 identification, clonotype clustering and error correction. A nonparametric unseen species model with Euler transformation was used to estimate lower-bound total TCR beta diversity. TCRdb trimmed public reads at Q25 via fastp, called clones via MiXCR and kept in-frame beta chains. Rows with one shared CDR3 protein collapse into an entry with the most common genes and DNA. The authors' filters were not applied to this entry. For this sample the table gives over 1,500,000 distinct CDR3 sequences, of which 35% to 50% were detected only once. The top ten hold roughly 24% of the sample.

With respect to this clonotype: This receptor's antigen is unknown. Base qualities are missing; no much larger clone stands one base away.

Here V drops 1 base and J drops 8 bases, and the junction holds 8 bases not matched to any gene. Taken from the germline V gene, the CDR1 and CDR2 loops are SGHTA and FQGNSA. Including cysteine and phenylalanine, the CDR3 has 16 amino acids. Of all the DNA, just the CDR3 is kept, 48 bases in frame from base 1. The sequence links TRBV7-2 to TRBJ2-1; 10 bases in the junction line up with TRBD2. This TCR was sampled from a human donor in good health. Sequencing input: blood. The CDR3 region: CASSLGLAGAGDEQFF. The nucleotide sequence is given as TGTGCCAGCAGCTTAGGCCTAGCGGGGGCGGGCGATGAGCAGTTCTTC.